This T cell receptor (beta chain) originates from a study of Graves' ophthalmopathy and Graves' hyperthyroidism. Study-level findings and limits: With a specificity of about 75% and a sensitivity of just under 71%, the model predicted ophthalmopathy progression.

Uncontrolled infections, pregnancy, lactation or other autoimmune diseases led to patient exclusion. Establishment of the diagnosis relied upon clinical symptoms, serum thyroxine, TRAb, thyroid ultrasound and orbital computed tomography. As the template, RNA transcripts were used to amplify TCR beta CDR3 regions. HTBI primers primed a first-round RT-PCR, and a second-round multiplex PCR followed. MiXCR, applied by TCRdb to the multiplex PCR reads, yields one record per CDR3 protein. The table lists hundreds of thousands of distinct CDR3 sequences, 22% of them singletons. As to this clonotype: Its antigen remains unidentified.

V dropped 5 bases and J dropped 3 bases, with 11 bases sitting between them. CDR1 is DFQATT and CDR2 is SNEGSKA in the germline V gene (reference sequence). CDR3 length: 12 amino acids. This chain connects TRBV20-1 to TRBJ2-7; D is perhaps TRBD2 (5 bases). The sample comprised peripheral blood. The TCR originated in a woman aged 18-29 years with stable Graves' hyperthyroidism. Some clones in this sample may be carry-over from other donors' samples. CDR3 DNA: TGCAGTGCTCGCCAGCGGTTCTACGAGCAGTACTTC. Residues: CSARQRFYEQYF.